This entry lists 2 T cell receptor beta chains sequenced from one sample in a study of shared clonotypes between healthy human individuals. Only in-frame clones appear in the TCRdb table, and some are missing; sequencing was by immunoSEQ multiplex PCR. The sample contains more than 200,000 clones, over 60% of which appear only once. Sequenced sample: memory CD4+ T cells sorted from blood. The subset denotes: CD45RA-negative fraction. The receptors shown here come from a man younger than 40 in good health.

This chain links TRBV27 with TRBJ2-7; 9 nucleotides line up with TRBD1. Germline CDR1 and CDR2: MNHEY and SMNVEV (reference sequence). This CDR3 is built from 14 residues. V lost 6 bases to trimming and J lost 2 bases; unmatched junction nucleotides: 5. CDR3 bases: TGTGCCAGCAGCTCAACAGGGGGCACCTACGAGCAGTACTTC. Its protein product is CASSSTGGTYEQYF.

The chain is built from TRBV6-6 and TRBJ1-4; no clear D. The germline V and J ends were trimmed by 6 bases and 0 bases, with 14 bases remaining between them. The CDR3 runs to 16 residues. Per the germline V gene, CDR1 is MNHNY and CDR2 is SVGAGI (reference sequence). The chain's CDR3 is CASSWRPGTTNEKLFF. The CDR3 DNA sequence: TGTGCCAGCAGCTGGCGGCCAGGAACAACTAATGAAAAACTGTTTTTT.